The 32 T cell receptor beta chains below were found in one sample sequenced in a study of cytomegalovirus exposure and HLA in healthy donors. The repertoire was sequenced with immunoSEQ multiplex PCR; TCRdb's copy has only in-frame clones and lacks some. The sample records 160,000 or so clones, 86% being singletons. What was sequenced was PBMCs. These receptors were obtained from a man younger than 35 in good health and CMV-seropositive.

J is TRBJ2-1 and V is TRBV6-6; TRBD2 is a possible D gene (6 bases). Germline V lookup: CDR1 MNHNY, CDR2 SVGAGI (reference sequence). The ends were cut back, 5 bases at V and 5 bases at J, with 16 bases in the middle. The CDR3 sequence is 15 residues long. The CDR3 here is CASSGSSATNNEQFF. CDR3 DNA sequence: TGTGCCAGCAGTGGCTCTAGCGCTACGAACAATGAGCAGTTCTTC.

The chain links TRBV19 to TRBJ1-2; the D gene is possibly TRBD1 (6 bases). Germline V gives CDR1 LNHDA, CDR2 SQIVND (reference sequence). The V gene lost 3 bases and the J gene lost 1 base, with 12 bases spanning the gap. This CDR3 has 15 residues. CDR3 region: CASSIPGHNNYGYTF. The CDR3 DNA sequence: TGTGCCAGTAGTATTCCGGGACACAATAACTATGGCTACACCTTC.

J is TRBJ2-2 and V is TRBV11-2; a possible D gene is TRBD2 (5 bases). Per germline, CDR1 SGHAT and CDR2 FQNNGV. The CDR3 consists of 13 residues. The ends were cut back, 3 bases at V and 5 bases at J, with 7 bases in the middle. CDR3 region: CASSFSGTGELFF. The DNA for the CDR3 is TGTGCCAGCAGCTTTTCGGGGACCGGGGAGCTGTTTTTT.

The rearrangement joins TRBV5-1 to TRBJ1-1; no reliable D call. Looked up from germline, CDR1 is SGHRS and CDR2 is YFSETQ. Trimming took 2 bases from V and 3 from J, leaving 8 bases between them. This CDR3 region has 13 residues. CDR3 DNA sequence: TGCGCCAGCAGCTTTGGCAGCGACACTGAAGCTTTCTTT. Translating it yields CASSFGSDTEAFF.

The chain links TRBV18 to TRBJ2-7; TRBD2 is a possible D gene (7 bases). Trimming removed 3 bases at V and 2 bases at J, with 14 bases between. Per germline, CDR1 KGHSH and CDR2 LQKENI. The CDR3 consists of 15 residues. The CDR3: CASSPGRGLAYEQYF. The CDR3 nucleotides are TGTGCCAGCTCACCGGGGAGGGGGTTAGCCTACGAGCAGTACTTC. Variable domain in full (rest from reference TRBV18 and TRBJ2-7): NAGVMQNPRHLVRRRGQEARLRCSPMKGHSHVYWYRQLPEEGLKFMVYLQKENIIDESGMPKERFSAEFPKEGPSILRIQQVVRGDSAAYFCASSPGRGLAYEQYFGPGTRLTVT.

The genes are TRBV5-1 and TRBJ1-2; TRBD1 aligns across 8 bases. Germline CDR1 SGHRS, CDR2 YFSETQ. Losses at the gene ends were 4 bases for V and 7 bases for J; bases not matched to a gene: 12. This CDR3 spans 15 amino acids. CDR3 amino acids: CASSRSTGDRRGYTF. The DNA of the CDR3 is TGCGCCAGCAGCCGATCGACAGGGGACCGGCGTGGCTACACCTTC.

The chain recombines TRBV23-1 with TRBJ1-2; 8 bases agree with TRBD1. TRBV23-1 is reported as an ORF; its role is uncertain. J gave up 4 bases and V 5 bases, and 6 bases lay outside the gene matches. The CDR3 runs to 14 residues. Here the CDR3 reads CASSKDRAVYGYTF. The CDR3 DNA follows: TGCGCCAGCAGTAAGGACAGGGCTGTCTATGGCTACACCTTC.

This rearrangement joins TRBV6-1 to TRBJ1-5, with D perhaps TRBD1 (6 bases). V was trimmed by 7 bases and J by 1 base, leaving 11 bases between them. The CDR3 spans 14 residues. Germline V lookup: CDR1 MNHNS, CDR2 SASEGT. CDR3 sequence: CASIMTGSNQPQHF. The CDR3 DNA is TGTGCCAGCATAATGACAGGAAGCAATCAGCCCCAGCATTTT.

The rearrangement links TRBV27 to TRBJ2-2; maybe TRBD1 (5 bases). The CDR3 spans 13 residues. The V gene's germline CDR1 is MNHEY and CDR2 SMNVEV (reference sequence). With 2 bases removed from V and 6 bases from J, the gap between germline ends came to 7 bases. Here the CDR3 DNA reads TGTGCCAGCAGTTTACAGGGCCCCGGGGAGCTGTTTTTT. As protein: CASSLQGPGELFF.

The J gene is TRBJ1-4, the V gene TRBV6-5, with D unclear. Trimming left V 8 bases short and J 6 bases short, with 13 bases between. CDR1 is MNHEY and CDR2 is SVGAGI in the germline V gene. This CDR3 contains 13 residues. CDR3 loop: CASLSPADEKLFF. The DNA of the CDR3 is TGTGCCAGCTTAAGCCCTGCGGATGAAAAACTGTTTTTT.

V and J are TRBV19 and TRBJ1-5, with D possibly TRBD1 on 6 matching bases. V gave up 2 bases and J gave up 8 bases, with 13 bases separating them. Germline V gene data show CDR1 as LNHDA and CDR2 as SQIVND (reference sequence). The CDR3 loop spans 14 amino acids. The CDR3: CASSIWGPDKPQHF. The CDR3 DNA follows: TGTGCCAGTAGTATATGGGGGCCTGATAAGCCCCAGCATTTT.

This chain connects TRBV4-3 to TRBJ1-1, with D uncertain. Germline V CDR1 and CDR2: LGHNA, YSLEER. Trimming took off 0 bases at V and 5 bases at J, with 10 bases between the two ends. The CDR3 runs 14 residues. In DNA, the CDR3 is TGCGCCAGCAGCCAAGAATGGACGGGGACTGAAGCTTTCTTT. As protein: CASSQEWTGTEAFF.

This rearrangement joins TRBV7-9 to TRBJ2-1; D ambiguous. Germline CDR1 SEHNR, CDR2 FQNEAQ (reference sequence). The CDR3 loop spans 14 amino acids. V was shortened by 2 bases and J by 5 bases, with 10 bases between the two germline ends. CDR3 protein: CASSLKHLDNEQFF. The CDR3 coding sequence is TGTGCCAGCAGCTTAAAGCACCTAGACAATGAGCAGTTCTTC.

The chain links TRBV30 to TRBJ2-7; D possibly corresponds to TRBD2 (6 bases). This CDR3 has 12 amino acids. Germline assignment: CDR1 GTSNPN and CDR2 SVGIG (reference sequence). This CDR3 reads CRAAGPNYEQYF. CDR3 coding DNA: TGTCGGGCGGCGGGACCGAACTACGAGCAGTACTTC.

The chain has TRBV19 and TRBJ2-2; perhaps TRBD2 as D (6 bases). Germline values: CDR1 LNHDA, CDR2 SQIVND (reference sequence). The CDR3 has 13 amino acids. V was clipped by 8 bases and J by 3 bases, with 10 bases between them. The CDR3 loop is CASARDYTGELFF. The CDR3 DNA follows: TGTGCCAGTGCCAGGGACTACACCGGGGAGCTGTTTTTT. The complete variable domain, with remaining parts taken from reference TRBV19 and TRBJ2-2, reads DGGITQSPKYLFRKEGQNVTLSCEQNLNHDAMYWYRQDPGQGLRLIYYSQIVNDFQKGDIAEGYSVSREKKESFPLTVTSAQKNPTAFYLCASARDYTGELFFGEGSRLTVL.

This chain joins TRBV28 and TRBJ2-3, with 12 bases that match TRBD2. Germline V gene data show CDR1 as MDHEN and CDR2 as SYDVKM. There are 20 residues in the CDR3. Trimming removed 4 bases from V and 1 base from J; junction bases left unmatched: 15. The CDR3 spells CASSSPPRPSGRERTDTQYF. DNA for the CDR3: TGTGCCAGCAGTTCACCCCCCCGACCTAGCGGGAGGGAACGCACAGATACGCAGTATTTT.

The chain uses TRBV11-2 and TRBJ2-5; D is possibly TRBD2 (6 bases). The CDR3 is 11 residues long. Trimming stripped 5 bases from V and 5 bases from J, with 6 bases between. Germline loops: CDR1 SGHAT, CDR2 FQNNGV. CDR3 protein: CASSGGETQYF. CDR3 nucleotides: TGTGCCAGCAGCGGGGGGGAGACCCAGTACTTC.

The chain couples TRBV29-1 to TRBJ1-2; the D gene is possibly TRBD1 (5 bases). The CDR3 has 14 residues. The germline gives CDR1 SQVTM, CDR2 ANQGSEA. V lost 3 bases, J lost 4 bases, and 15 bases lay in between. CDR3 residues: CSVDQTRDSYGYTF. As DNA, the CDR3 is TGCAGCGTTGATCAGACCCGGGACTCCTATGGCTACACCTTC.

This chain joins TRBV29-1 and TRBJ1-1; D ambiguous. From germline, CDR1 is SQVTM and CDR2 ANQGSEA. The CDR3 length is 13 residues. V was trimmed by 4 bases and J by 2 bases, leaving 11 bases between them. CDR3 sequence (DNA): TGCAGCGTTGTGGTTTTTAGTAACACTGAAGCTTTCTTT. This encodes CSVVVFSNTEAFF. The full variable domain, its missing parts supplied by reference TRBV29-1 and TRBJ1-1, is SAVISQKPSRDICQRGTSLTIQCQVDSQVTMMFWYRQQPGQSLTLIATANQGSEATYESGFVIDKFPISRPNLTFSTLTVSNMSPEDSSIYLCSVVVFSNTEAFFGQGTRLTVV.

V usage is TRBV7-2 and J usage is TRBJ2-1; 13 bases agree with TRBD2. The germline V gene has CDR1 SGHTA and CDR2 FQGNSA. The J segment lost 2 bases and the V segment lost 5 bases, leaving 12 bases of the junction unmatched. The CDR3 totals 19 residues. The CDR3 region has the DNA TGTGCCAGCAGCCGCGGACTAGCGGGAGTAACGTGGACCTACAATGAGCAGTTCTTC. It translates to CASSRGLAGVTWTYNEQFF.

This chain connects TRBV4-1 to TRBJ2-7; 10 bases line up with TRBD2. With 5 bases clipped from V and 2 bases from J, the junction kept 6 bases outside the gene matches. The CDR3 contains 15 residues. Germline loops: CDR1 MGHRA, CDR2 YSYEKL. CDR3 loop: CASSIAGGQPYEQYF. DNA for the CDR3: TGCGCCAGCAGCATAGCGGGGGGTCAACCCTACGAGCAGTACTTC.

The chain recombines TRBV27 with TRBJ1-2, with 8 bases identical to TRBD1. CDR3 length equals 11 residues. The trim removed 8 bases at V and 6 bases at J, leaving 2 bases unmatched. The V gene's germline CDR1 is MNHEY and CDR2 SMNVEV (reference sequence). The chain's CDR3 is CASQGANGYTF. CDR3 DNA: TGTGCCAGCCAGGGGGCTAATGGCTACACCTTC.

For the CDR3, the DNA is TGTGCCAGCACTCCCCTCGGGGGGAACGAGCAGTACTTC. It translates to CASTPLGGNEQYF. The genes are TRBV6-1 and TRBJ2-7; TRBD2 matches 7 bases. The CDR3 is made up of 13 amino acids. Germline CDR1 reads MNHNS; CDR2 reads SASEGT. The junction had 8 bases not matched to a gene; V was cut back by 7 bases and J by 5 bases.

This clone was observed a few times. V gene TRBV9 combines with J gene TRBJ1-6, with 7 bases aligning to TRBD1. CDR1 is SGDLS and CDR2 is YYNGEE in the germline V gene. This CDR3 spans 15 amino acids. V shed 3 bases and J 7 bases; nucleotides not matched to a gene: 7. CDR3 in amino acids: CASSARQGPNSPLHF. DNA for the CDR3: TGTGCCAGCAGCGCCAGACAGGGACCCAATTCACCCCTCCACTTT.

V gene TRBV7-9 combines with J gene TRBJ1-4, with TRBD1 matching 7 bases. Per the germline V gene, CDR1 is SEHNR and CDR2 is FQNEAQ (reference sequence). V shed 5 bases and J 7 bases; nucleotides not matched to a gene: 13. The CDR3 is 16 amino acids. The CDR3 reads CASSRSDRAEGEKLFF. The CDR3 DNA sequence: TGTGCCAGCAGCCGATCAGACAGGGCAGAGGGTGAAAAACTGTTTTTT.

There are a few counts of this clone. The rearrangement uses TRBV27 and TRBJ2-5; the D gene is possibly TRBD2 (5 bases). CDR1 and CDR2 from the germline V gene are MNHEY and SMNVEV (reference sequence). CDR3 length: 14 residues. V was shortened by 6 bases and J by 5 bases, with 16 bases between the two germline ends. The DNA of the CDR3 is TGTGCCAGCAGCCCCAGACGGAGGAGGGAGACCCAGTACTTC. Translated: CASSPRRRRETQYF.

Note on this clone: Other DNA sequences within the sample encode an identical CDR3. This rearrangement joins TRBV5-1 to TRBJ1-4; D is uncertain. The CDR3 covers 13 residues. The germline CDR1 and CDR2 sequences are SGHRS and YFSETQ. V was pared by 0 bases and J by 5 bases, with 5 bases between. For the CDR3, the DNA is TGCGCCAGCAGCTTGGGTCAGAATGAAAAACTGTTTTTT. Translation: CASSLGQNEKLFF.

The chain links TRBV6-4 to TRBJ1-5; D is undetermined. CDR3 length equals 13 residues. V was trimmed by 3 bases and J by 4 bases, leaving 7 bases between them. Germline CDR1 and CDR2: MRHNA and SNTAGT. The CDR3, as DNA: TGTGCCAGCAGTGAGGGAGCTAATCAGCCCCAGCATTTT. Its protein product is CASSEGANQPQHF.

This chain connects TRBV18 to TRBJ2-7; 12 positions match TRBD2. This CDR3 is 15 amino acids long. Losses at the gene ends were 3 bases for V and 5 bases for J; bases not matched to a gene: 5. Germline V gene data show CDR1 as KGHSH and CDR2 as LQKENI. CDR3 region: CASSPPGLAGHEQYF. Here the CDR3 DNA reads TGTGCCAGCTCACCTCCCGGACTAGCGGGGCACGAGCAGTACTTC.

Only a few counts were recorded for this clone. This sequence joins TRBV6-1 and TRBJ1-5, with TRBD1 matching over 8 bases. CDR1 and CDR2 (germline): MNHNS, SASEGT. This CDR3 is built from 16 residues. V was clipped by 4 bases and J by 5 bases; unmatched bases: 10. The chain's CDR3 is CASSASSGGPDQPQHF. The DNA of the CDR3 is TGTGCCAGCAGTGCATCATCAGGGGGCCCCGATCAGCCCCAGCATTTT.

V gene TRBV28 combines with J gene TRBJ2-3; tentatively, D is TRBD2 (5 bases). Deletions cut 5 bases from V and 4 bases from J, with 13 bases between. The CDR3 runs to 14 residues. Germline V gene lookup returns CDR1 MDHEN and CDR2 SYDVKM. The CDR3 DNA is TGTGCCAGCAGTCTCGGAGGTACGTCAGATACGCAGTATTTT. Translating it yields CASSLGGTSDTQYF.

The chain joins TRBV7-3 to TRBJ2-2; D unresolved. Between the trimmed V and J ends, which lost 4 bases and 5 bases, there was a span of 5 bases. Germline CDR1 SGHTA, CDR2 FQGTGA. This CDR3 spans 12 amino acids. The CDR3 region is CASSSVTGELFF. As DNA, the CDR3 is TGTGCCAGCAGCTCCGTTACCGGGGAGCTGTTTTTT.